The subject of this entry is one T cell receptor (beta chain). Its cognate antigen is unknown. For every subset, genomic DNA was evenly distributed across several immunoSEQ plates. TCRdb's copy holds only in-frame clones and misses some; the assay was immunoSEQ multiplex PCR. Of 2 million to 2.5 million clones listed, roughly 93% are singletons. This record comes from a study of shared clonotypes between healthy human individuals. Regarding the study as a whole: Roughly 5% of naive CD4 clonotypes were common to a few donors. All-four-donor shared clonotypes had higher generation probabilities than non-shared clonotypes did.

CDR1 and CDR2 from the germline V gene are SQVTM and ANQGSEA. The CDR3 consists of 12 residues. V lost 6 bases and J 8 bases, leaving 14 bases between the germline ends. Caucasian adults living in Nashville, Tennessee, provided all samples. The chain employs TRBV29-1 and TRBJ1-3; no clear D gene. The receptor comes from a man aged 18 to 29 in good health. Some clones in this sample may be carry-over from other donors' samples. Sequencing was performed on naive CD4+ T cells from PBMCs. The subset here: CD45RA+ positively selected. The CDR3 DNA is TGCAGCGTGGCTGTTTTTGCGCACACCATATATTTT. Protein: CSVAVFAHTIYF.